Each of the 13 T cell receptor beta chains below was sequenced from the same sample in a study of T cells in Graves' hyperthyroidism and ophthalmopathy. TCR beta CDR3 regions were amplified from RNA transcripts. Using the HTBI primer set, a first-round RT-PCR was run on the TCR CDR3. TCRdb itself ran the multiplex PCR reads through MiXCR, one entry per CDR3 protein. The sample yields 400,000 to 600,000 distinct CDR3 sequences, 15% to 20% seen once. Sequencing was performed on blood. Every receptor here comes from a woman in her thirties with Graves' ophthalmopathy.

This clonotype was picked up many times. The chain links TRBV7-2 to TRBJ2-7; a possible D gene is TRBD2 (6 bases). Germline CDR1 and CDR2: SGHTA and FQGNSA. This CDR3 region has 15 residues. Trimming pared 6 bases from V and 3 bases from J, leaving 18 bases between. The CDR3 protein is CASSFDPGESYEQYF. DNA for the CDR3: TGTGCCAGCAGTTTTGACCCGGGAGAGAGCTACGAGCAGTACTTC.

The gene calls are TRBV4-3 and TRBJ2-1; D might be TRBD1 or TRBD2, each matching 5 bases. Trimming left V 0 bases short and J 2 bases short, with 14 bases between. The CDR3 sequence is 17 residues long. From germline, CDR1 is LGHNA and CDR2 YSLEER. The CDR3 DNA reads as TGCGCCAGCAGCCAAGACCTCGGTGAGGGGCCCTACAATGAGCAGTTCTTC. As protein: CASSQDLGEGPYNEQFF.

This clonotype occurred many times. This chain's CDR3 is CASSGGQYNEQFF. DNA of the CDR3: TGTGCCAGCAGTGGGGGACAGTACAATGAGCAGTTCTTC. The chain couples TRBV6-2 or TRBV6-3 to TRBJ2-1; 7 nucleotides agree with TRBD1. CDR3 length equals 13 residues. V trimming: 5 bases; J trimming: 4 bases; junction bases outside the gene matches: 2. Per the germline V gene, CDR1 is MNHEY and CDR2 is SVGEGT.

This clonotype was observed at least ten times. This chain uses TRBV28 with TRBJ2-5; possible D gene TRBD2, 6 bases. Deletions cut 3 bases from V and 4 bases from J, with 15 bases between. The germline CDR1 and CDR2 sequences are MDHEN and SYDVKM. The CDR3 spans 15 residues. The CDR3 DNA reads as TGTGCCAGCAGTTTTTCTGCAGGGAGGTCAGAGACCCAGTACTTC. Translation gives CASSFSAGRSETQYF.

This clonotype has only a few counts. This chain's CDR3 is CASSLGQGHEKLFF. The CDR3 region has the DNA TGTGCCAGCAGTTTGGGACAGGGGCATGAAAAACTGTTTTTT. The chain uses TRBV6-1 and TRBJ1-4, with 10 bases that match TRBD1. Germline-derived CDR1 and CDR2 are MNHNS and SASEGT. This CDR3 is 14 amino acids long. V lost 5 bases, J lost 6 bases, and 3 bases stayed unmatched.

Ten or more counts support this clonotype. The V and J genes are TRBV7-3 and TRBJ1-2; D ambiguous. The CDR3 is 13 amino acids. Germline V lookup: CDR1 SGHTA, CDR2 FQGTGA. Trimming took 0 bases from V and 8 from J, leaving 10 bases between them. Here the CDR3 DNA reads TGTGCCAGCAGCTTAACAGGCACGGGAGGCTACACCTTC. Its translation is CASSLTGTGGYTF.

The chain uses TRBV7-8 and TRBJ2-3, with D unclear. V lost 1 base and J 4 bases, leaving 24 bases between the germline ends. This CDR3 contains 19 residues. CDR1 is SGHVS, CDR2 FQNEAQ, per germline. In nucleotides, the CDR3 is TGTGCCAGCAGCTTAGACCAGCAAAGGGTTTTTTTTTCCGCAGATACGCAGTATTTT. This sequence encodes CASSLDQQRVFFSADTQYF.

About this clonotype itself: The CDR3 does not end in the conserved phenylalanine or tryptophan, so this is likely a read error. J is TRBJ2-5 and V is TRBV20-1, with TRBD2 matching 13 bases. This CDR3 spans 13 amino acids. The germline V gene has CDR1 DFQATT and CDR2 SNEGSKA (reference sequence). V shed 8 bases and J 3 bases; nucleotides not matched to a gene: 3. The CDR3 nucleotides read TGCAGTCCAGGGACTAGCGGGAAAGAGACCCAGTACCTC. Its translation: CSPGTSGKETQYL.

Many counts were recorded for this clonotype. The V and J genes are TRBV2 and TRBJ2-3; D remains ambiguous. This CDR3 has 15 residues. Germline V gives CDR1 SNHLY, CDR2 FYNNEI. Trimming removed 6 bases at V and 4 bases at J, with 17 bases between. The CDR3 loop reads CASRAGRAIPDTQYF. As DNA, the CDR3 is TGTGCCAGCAGGGCTGGAAGGGCAATCCCAGATACGCAGTATTTT. Full variable domain (outside the CDR3, taken from reference TRBV2 and TRBJ2-3): EPEVTQTPSHQVTQMGQEVILRCVPISNHLYFYWYRQILGQKVEFLVSFYNNEISEKSEIFDDQFSVERPDGSNFTLKIRSTKLEDSAMYFCASRAGRAIPDTQYFGPGTRLTVL.

This clonotype has a handful of counts. The V call is TRBV7-3, the J call TRBJ2-3; 8 bases agree with TRBD2. Germline CDR1 SGHTA, CDR2 FQGTGA. This CDR3 has 15 residues. Losses at the gene ends were 2 bases for V and 6 bases for J; bases not matched to a gene: 7. In nucleotides, the CDR3 is TGTGCCAGCAGCTTATGGGCGGGAGGAATGGATACGCAGTATTTT. Amino acids: CASSLWAGGMDTQYF.

This clonotype has at least ten counts. J is TRBJ2-1 and V is TRBV20-1; D is perhaps TRBD1 or TRBD2 (5 bases each). V was pared by 3 bases and J by 6 bases, with 12 bases between. The CDR3 runs 13 residues. Germline CDR1 is DFQATT and CDR2 is SNEGSKA (reference sequence). The CDR3 DNA reads as TGCAGTGCTAGCCGGGACGCCGGCAATGAGCAGTTCTTC. Amino acid sequence: CSASRDAGNEQFF.

In nucleotides, the CDR3 is TGTGCCAGCAGTTTTGAGGGTGGGTACTACGAGCAGTACTTC. Its protein product is CASSFEGGYYEQYF. This chain uses TRBV12-3 or TRBV12-4 with TRBJ2-7, with D possibly matching TRBD2 (5 bases). V lost 3 bases and J 3 bases, leaving 12 bases between the germline ends. CDR3 length equals 14 residues.

On this clonotype itself: The junction and the germline gene differ at one end; a read error may be behind it. The genes are TRBV7-3 and TRBJ2-3; TRBD2 is a possible D gene (6 bases). The CDR3 length is 13 residues. Germline CDR1 and CDR2: SGHTA and FQGTGA. The DNA for the CDR3 is TGTGTCAGCAGCCGAGAGGGGAGGGATACGCAGTATTTT. Translated: CVSSREGRDTQYF.